This T cell receptor beta chain was identified during a study of cytomegalovirus exposure and HLA in healthy donors. Germline trimming cut 0 bases from V and 6 bases from J; bases unmatched to any gene: 10. Germline CDR1 reads LGHNA; CDR2 reads YSLEER. The CDR3 runs 17 residues. Use of 60 Vbeta and 13 Jbeta primers characterized the PCR. The table came from immunoSEQ multiplex PCR; TCRdb's copy has only in-frame clones and leaves some out. The sample has 150,000 to 200,000 clones; roughly three quarters are singletons. The chain uses TRBV4-3 and TRBJ1-5; 8 bases are a match to TRBD1. Sequences were obtained from PBMCs. The sequence derives from a male donor in good health and CMV-seronegative. The CDR3 loop reads CASSQDDNRGYGQPQHF. DNA of the CDR3: TGCGCCAGCAGCCAAGATGATAACAGGGGGTATGGTCAGCCCCAGCATTTT.